This section outlines one T cell receptor (beta chain) sequence together with its context. Its cognate antigen is unknown. Germline CDR1 and CDR2: SGHVS and FQNEAQ. The CDR3 consists of 13 residues. The V end lost 6 bases, the J end lost 2 bases, and 10 bases lay between the germline ends. The sample belongs to a study of Ad26.COV2.S vaccination and SARS-CoV-2 variants. As for the study in general: Donor got 5x10^10 or 1x10^11 viral particles of Ad26.COV2.S. The study, taken as a whole, reports: Measurement of non-spike TCR breadth gave similar results in vaccine and placebo recipients. Vaccinees showed greater spike-specific TCR breadth than placebo recipients. Breadth, reportedly substantial, characterized the spike-specific CD8+ and CD4+ T cell responses after vaccination.

Indicated treatment: over 15 received Ad26.COV2.S at low or high dose, single or two shots; 5 received placebo; per-sample allocation not given. Each sample was drawn 63 days after the first injection (of vaccine or placebo). TCRdb keeps only in-frame clones here, not all; method: immunoSEQ multiplex PCR. The table shows roughly 320,000 clones, with roughly 87% occurring only once. This sequence was found in a person aged 18-65 years who received the Ad26.COV2.S COVID-19 vaccine or a placebo. The input for sequencing was peripheral blood, taken in a trial of Ad26.COV2.S vaccine versus placebo. The genes are TRBV7-8 and TRBJ2-5; D perhaps matches TRBD2 (6 bases). The CDR3 nucleotides are TGTGCCAGCAGGGACGGGGGACAAGAGACCCAGTACTTC. This encodes CASRDGGQETQYF.